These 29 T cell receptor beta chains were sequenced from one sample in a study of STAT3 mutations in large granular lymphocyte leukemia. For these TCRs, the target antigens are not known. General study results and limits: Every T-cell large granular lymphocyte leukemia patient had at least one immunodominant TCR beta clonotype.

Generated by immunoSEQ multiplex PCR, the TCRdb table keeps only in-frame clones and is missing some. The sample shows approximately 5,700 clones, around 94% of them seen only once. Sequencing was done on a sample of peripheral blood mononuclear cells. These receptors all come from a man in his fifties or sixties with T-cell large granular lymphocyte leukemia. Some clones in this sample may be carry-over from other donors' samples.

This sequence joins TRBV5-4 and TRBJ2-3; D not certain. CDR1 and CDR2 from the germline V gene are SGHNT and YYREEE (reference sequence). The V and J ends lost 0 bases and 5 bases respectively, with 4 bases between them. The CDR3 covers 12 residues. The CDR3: CASSLGGDTQYF. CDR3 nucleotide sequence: TGTGCCAGCAGCTTGGGAGGAGATACGCAGTATTTT. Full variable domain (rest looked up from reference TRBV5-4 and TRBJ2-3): ETGVTQSPTHLIKTRGQQVTLRCSSQSGHNTVSWYQQALGQGPQFIFQYYREEENGRGNFPPRFSGLQFPNYSSELNVNALELDDSALYLCASSLGGDTQYFGPGTRLTVL.

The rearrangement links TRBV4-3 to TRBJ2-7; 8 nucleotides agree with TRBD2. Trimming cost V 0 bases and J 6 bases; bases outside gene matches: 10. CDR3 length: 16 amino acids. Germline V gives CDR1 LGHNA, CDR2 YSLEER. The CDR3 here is CASSQDFAGGWGEQYF. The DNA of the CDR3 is TGCGCCAGCAGCCAAGATTTTGCGGGAGGATGGGGCGAGCAGTACTTC.

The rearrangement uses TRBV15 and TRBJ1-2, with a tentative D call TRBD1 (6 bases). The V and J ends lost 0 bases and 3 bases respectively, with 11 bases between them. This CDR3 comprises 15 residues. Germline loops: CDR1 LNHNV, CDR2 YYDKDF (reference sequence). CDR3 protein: CATSRDLGGDYGYTF. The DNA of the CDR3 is TGTGCCACCAGCAGAGATCTAGGGGGAGACTATGGCTACACCTTC.

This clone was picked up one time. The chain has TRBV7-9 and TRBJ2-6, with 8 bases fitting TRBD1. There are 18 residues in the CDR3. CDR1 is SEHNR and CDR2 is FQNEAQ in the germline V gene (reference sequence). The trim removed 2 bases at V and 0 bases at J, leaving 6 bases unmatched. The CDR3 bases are TGTGCCAGCAGCTTACCGGGACAGGTCCTCTCTGGGGCCAACGTCCTGACTTTC. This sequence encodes CASSLPGQVLSGANVLTF.

The CDR3 DNA reads as TGCGCCAGCAGCCAGCTCAGGGGCAAGGGTGGCTACACCTTC. This encodes CASSQLRGKGGYTF. This sequence joins TRBV4-1 and TRBJ1-2; TRBD1 might be the D (6 bases). Germline V CDR1 and CDR2: MGHRA, YSYEKL. Trimming stripped 3 bases from V and 7 bases from J, with 15 bases between. This CDR3 spans 14 amino acids.

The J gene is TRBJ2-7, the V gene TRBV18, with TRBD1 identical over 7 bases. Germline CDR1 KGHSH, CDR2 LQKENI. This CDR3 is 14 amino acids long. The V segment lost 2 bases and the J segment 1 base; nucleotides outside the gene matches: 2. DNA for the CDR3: TGTGCCAGCTCACCATTGACAGGGTCCTACGAGCAGTACTTC. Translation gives CASSPLTGSYEQYF.

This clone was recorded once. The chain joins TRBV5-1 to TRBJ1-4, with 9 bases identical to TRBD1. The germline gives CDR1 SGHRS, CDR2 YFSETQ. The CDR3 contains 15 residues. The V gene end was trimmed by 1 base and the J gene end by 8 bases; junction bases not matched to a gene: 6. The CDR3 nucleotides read TGCGCCAGCAGCTTGCGGACAGGGGAAGGCGAAAAACTGTTTTTT. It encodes CASSLRTGEGEKLFF.

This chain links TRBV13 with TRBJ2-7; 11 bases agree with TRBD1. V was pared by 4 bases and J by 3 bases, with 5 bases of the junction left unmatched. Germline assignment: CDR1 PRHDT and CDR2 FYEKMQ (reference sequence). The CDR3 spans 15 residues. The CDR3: CASSWTGTGGYEQYF. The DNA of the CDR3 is TGTGCCAGCAGCTGGACCGGGACAGGGGGCTACGAGCAGTACTTC.

CDR3 DNA: TGTGCCAGCAGCTCCGGGACTAGCGAAACAGATACGCAGTATTTT. This sequence encodes CASSSGTSETDTQYF. The J gene is TRBJ2-3, the V gene TRBV5-4; TRBD2 matches at 10 bases. The CDR3 consists of 15 residues. V was pared by 3 bases and J by 3 bases, with 4 bases of the junction left unmatched. CDR1 and CDR2 from the germline V gene are SGHNT and YYREEE (reference sequence).

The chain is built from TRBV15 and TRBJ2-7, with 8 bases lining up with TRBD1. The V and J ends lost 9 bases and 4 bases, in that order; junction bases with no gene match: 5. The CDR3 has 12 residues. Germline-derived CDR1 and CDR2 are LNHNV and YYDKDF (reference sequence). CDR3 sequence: CATGDRSYEQYF. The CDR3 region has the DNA TGTGCCACAGGGGACAGGTCTTACGAGCAGTACTTC.

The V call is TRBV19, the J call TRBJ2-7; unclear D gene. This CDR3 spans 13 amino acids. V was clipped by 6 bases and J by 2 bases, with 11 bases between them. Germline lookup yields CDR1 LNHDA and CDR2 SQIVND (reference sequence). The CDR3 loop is CASRFSPAYEQYF. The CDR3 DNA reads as TGTGCCAGTAGGTTTAGCCCCGCCTACGAGCAGTACTTC.

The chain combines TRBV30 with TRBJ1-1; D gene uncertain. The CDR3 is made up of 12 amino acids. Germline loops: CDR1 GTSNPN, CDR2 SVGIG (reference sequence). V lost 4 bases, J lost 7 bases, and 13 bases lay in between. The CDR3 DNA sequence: TGTGCCTGGACCCCGTGGGAGGATGAAGCTTTCTTT. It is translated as CAWTPWEDEAFF.

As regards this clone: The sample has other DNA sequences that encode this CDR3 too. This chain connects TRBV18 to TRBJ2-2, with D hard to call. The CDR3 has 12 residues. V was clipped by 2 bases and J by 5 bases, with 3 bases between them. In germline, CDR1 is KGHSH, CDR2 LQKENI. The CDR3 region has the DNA TGTGCCAGCTCACCAGATACCGGGGAGCTGTTTTTT. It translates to CASSPDTGELFF.

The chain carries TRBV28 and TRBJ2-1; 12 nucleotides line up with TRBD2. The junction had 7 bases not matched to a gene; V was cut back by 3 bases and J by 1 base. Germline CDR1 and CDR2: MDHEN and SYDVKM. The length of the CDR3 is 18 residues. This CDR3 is CASSLTSGRIESYNEQFF. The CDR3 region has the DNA TGTGCCAGCAGTTTGACTAGCGGGAGAATTGAGTCCTACAATGAGCAGTTCTTC.

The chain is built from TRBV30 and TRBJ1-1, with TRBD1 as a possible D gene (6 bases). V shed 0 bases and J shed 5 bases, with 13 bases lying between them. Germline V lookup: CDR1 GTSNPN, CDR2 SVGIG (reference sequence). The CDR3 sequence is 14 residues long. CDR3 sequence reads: CAWSVTGTGTEAFF. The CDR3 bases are TGTGCCTGGAGTGTCACAGGGACGGGGACTGAAGCTTTCTTT.

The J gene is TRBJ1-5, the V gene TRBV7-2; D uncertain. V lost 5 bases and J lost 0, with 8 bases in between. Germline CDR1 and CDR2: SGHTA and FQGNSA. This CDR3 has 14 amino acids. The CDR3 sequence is CASSMRLSNQPQHF. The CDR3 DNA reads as TGTGCCAGCAGCATGAGACTTAGCAATCAGCCCCAGCATTTT.

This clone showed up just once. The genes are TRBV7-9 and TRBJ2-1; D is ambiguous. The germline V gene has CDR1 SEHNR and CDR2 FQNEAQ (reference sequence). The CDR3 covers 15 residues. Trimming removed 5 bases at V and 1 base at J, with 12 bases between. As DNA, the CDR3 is TGTGCCAGCAGCGTCGTCGTCAATTCCTACAATGAGCAGTTCTTC. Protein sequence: CASSVVVNSYNEQFF.

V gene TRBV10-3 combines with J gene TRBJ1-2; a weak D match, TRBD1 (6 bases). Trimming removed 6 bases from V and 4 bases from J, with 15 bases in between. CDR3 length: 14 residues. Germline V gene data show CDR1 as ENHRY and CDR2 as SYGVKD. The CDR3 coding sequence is TGTGCCATCAGCGTCGAGGACAGATCCTATGGCTACACCTTC. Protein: CAISVEDRSYGYTF.

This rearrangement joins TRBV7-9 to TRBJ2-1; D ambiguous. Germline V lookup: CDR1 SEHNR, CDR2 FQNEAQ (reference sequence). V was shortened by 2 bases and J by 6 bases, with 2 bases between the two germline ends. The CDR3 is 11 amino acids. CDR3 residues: CASSLTNEQFF. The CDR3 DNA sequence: TGTGCCAGCAGCTTAACCAATGAGCAGTTCTTC.

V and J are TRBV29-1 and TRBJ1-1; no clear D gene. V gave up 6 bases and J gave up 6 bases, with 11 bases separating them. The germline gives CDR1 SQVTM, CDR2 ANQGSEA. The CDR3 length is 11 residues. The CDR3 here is CSVARQAEAFF. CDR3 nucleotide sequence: TGCAGCGTCGCGCGTCAAGCTGAAGCTTTCTTT.

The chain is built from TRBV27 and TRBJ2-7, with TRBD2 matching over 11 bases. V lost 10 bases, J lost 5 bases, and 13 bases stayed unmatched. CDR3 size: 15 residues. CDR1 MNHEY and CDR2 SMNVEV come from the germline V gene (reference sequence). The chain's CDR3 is CATPPELAGGDEQYF. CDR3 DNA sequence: TGTGCCACCCCCCCTGAGCTAGCGGGAGGAGACGAGCAGTACTTC.

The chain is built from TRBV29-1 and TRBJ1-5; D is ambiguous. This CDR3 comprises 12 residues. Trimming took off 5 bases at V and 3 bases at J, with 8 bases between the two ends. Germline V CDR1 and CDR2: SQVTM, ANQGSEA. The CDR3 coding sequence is TGCAGCGTTAGCAGCCACAATCAGCCCCAGCATTTT. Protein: CSVSSHNQPQHF.

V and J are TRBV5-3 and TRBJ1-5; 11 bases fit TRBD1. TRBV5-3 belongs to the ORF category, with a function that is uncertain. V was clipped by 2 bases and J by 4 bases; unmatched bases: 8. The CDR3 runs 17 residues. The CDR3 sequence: CARSLGDRGIWNQPQHF. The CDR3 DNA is TGTGCCAGAAGCTTAGGGGACAGGGGGATATGGAATCAGCCCCAGCATTTT.

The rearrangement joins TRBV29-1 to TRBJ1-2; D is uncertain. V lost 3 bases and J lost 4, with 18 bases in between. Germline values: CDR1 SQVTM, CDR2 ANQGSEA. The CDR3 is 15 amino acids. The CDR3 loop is CSVDSGPLGSYGYTF. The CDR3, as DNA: TGCAGCGTTGATTCCGGGCCTCTTGGGTCCTATGGCTACACCTTC.

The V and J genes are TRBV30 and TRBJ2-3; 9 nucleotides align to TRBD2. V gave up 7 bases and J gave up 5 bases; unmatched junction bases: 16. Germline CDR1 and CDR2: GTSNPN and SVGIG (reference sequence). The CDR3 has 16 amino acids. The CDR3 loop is CAFRPFVAGEIDTQYF. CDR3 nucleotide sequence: TGTGCCTTCCGCCCCTTTGTAGCGGGAGAGATAGATACGCAGTATTTT.

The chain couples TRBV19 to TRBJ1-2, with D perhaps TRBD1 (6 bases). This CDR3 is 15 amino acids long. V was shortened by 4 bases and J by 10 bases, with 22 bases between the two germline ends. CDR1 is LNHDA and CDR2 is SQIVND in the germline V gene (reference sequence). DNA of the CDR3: TGTGCCAGTAGTAACCGGGACACCGGAATCATGGCCTACACCTTC. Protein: CASSNRDTGIMAYTF.

In nucleotides, the CDR3 is TGTGCCAGCAGTTACTCAGTACAGGCCTACGAGCAGTACTTC. It encodes CASSYSVQAYEQYF. The chain is built from TRBV6-5 and TRBJ2-7; a possible D gene is TRBD1 (5 bases). The germline V and J ends were trimmed by 0 bases and 2 bases, with 8 bases remaining between them. The CDR3 sequence is 14 residues long. Germline CDR1 and CDR2: MNHEY and SVGAGI.

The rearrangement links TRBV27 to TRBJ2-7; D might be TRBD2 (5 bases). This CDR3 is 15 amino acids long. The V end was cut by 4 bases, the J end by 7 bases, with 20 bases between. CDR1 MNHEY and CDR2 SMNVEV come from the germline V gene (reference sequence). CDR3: CASSSPRKRPGEQYF. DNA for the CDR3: TGTGCCAGCAGTTCCCCCCGGAAGCGGCCCGGGGAGCAGTACTTC.

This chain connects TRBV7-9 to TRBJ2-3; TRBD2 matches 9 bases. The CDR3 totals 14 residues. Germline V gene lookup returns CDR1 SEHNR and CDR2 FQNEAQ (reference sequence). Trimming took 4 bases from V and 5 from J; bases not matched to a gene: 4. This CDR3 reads CASSSGLAEDTQYF. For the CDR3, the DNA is TGTGCCAGCAGCTCGGGACTAGCTGAAGATACGCAGTATTTT. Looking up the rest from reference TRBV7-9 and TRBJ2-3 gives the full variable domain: DTGVSQNPRHKITKRGQNVTFRCDPISEHNRLYWYRQTLGQGPEFLTYFQNEAQLEKSRLLSDRFSAERPKGSFSTLEIQRTEQGDSAMYLCASSSGLAEDTQYFGPGTRLTVL.